The source of this T cell receptor (beta chain) is a study of beta chain features in type 1 diabetes. Study-wide results and limits: More deletions and fewer insertions at VDJ junctions were found in patients with type 1 diabetes.

Deletions cut 3 bases from V and 4 bases from J, with 20 bases between. CDR3 length equals 17 residues. CDR1 and CDR2 (germline): SGDLS, YYNGEE. This clone was observed a few times. Its cognate antigen is unknown. TCRB transcripts that were expressed got sequenced, as all of the isolated RNA had been reverse transcribed. Here immunoSEQ multiplex PCR was the method, and the copy in TCRdb shows in-frame clones only, minus some. The sample has 310,000 or so clones; 8% to 13% are singletons. The V call is TRBV9, the J call TRBJ2-1, with D perhaps TRBD2 (7 bases). The sequence was collected from a woman aged 30 to 39 in good health. Sequenced sample: naive CD4+ T cells from blood. This CDR3 reads CASSALGGLGGYNEQFF. The CDR3 DNA reads TGTGCCAGCAGCGCCCTGGGGGGCCTGGGAGGGTACAATGAGCAGTTCTTC.